This T cell receptor beta chain was sequenced for a study of blood T cell repertoires in COVID-19. Study as a whole: The United States, Italy and Spain were the sources of the acute and convalescent COVID-19 samples. PBMCs, B-cell-depleted T cells, or T cells were the source of the cDNA or gDNA that made up the material.

Per the original methods: Reference gene primers were amplified, and this amplification served to estimate nucleated cell counts. The method was immunoSEQ multiplex PCR; TCRdb's version includes in-frame clones alone and lacks a portion of them. For V, J and clone size, that table is used; D and trimming come from the DNA. The sample has some 250,000 clones, more than 75% seen once. The V and J ends lost 1 base and 4 bases respectively, with 8 bases between them. The CDR3 is 13 amino acids. CDR1 is SGHRS, CDR2 YFSETQ, per germline. The sequence was collected from a young woman who had recovered from COVID-19. Sequencing used peripheral blood. The chain joins TRBV5-1 to TRBJ1-2, with D perhaps matching TRBD1 (6 bases). The CDR3: CASSLRGSYGYTF. The CDR3 DNA reads TGCGCCAGCAGCTTGAGGGGGAGCTATGGCTACACCTTC.